This TCR beta chain was identified during a study of Ad26.COV2.S vaccination and SARS-CoV-2 variants. As for the study in general: Participant was drawn from the COV1001 Ad26.COV2.S trial arm.

Only in-frame clones appear in the TCRdb table, and some are missing; sequencing was by immunoSEQ multiplex PCR. The data show about 480,000 clones, with approximately 88% seen just once and about 13% held by the top ten. This clone occurred once. Its antigen is not known. Study-wide points: For non-spike TCRs, breadth in vaccine recipients resembled that in placebo recipients. Vaccinees reportedly had broad spike-specific CD8+ and CD4+ T cell responses.

The treatment: around 19 received Ad26.COV2.S at low or high dose, single or two shots; several received placebo; per-sample allocation not given. Sampling happened 63 days after the first vaccine or placebo injection. Germline CDR1 is MDHEN and CDR2 is SYDVKM. V dropped 5 bases and J dropped 7; count of bases not matched to a gene: 11. CDR3 size: 16 residues. Source: peripheral blood, taken in a trial of Ad26.COV2.S vaccine versus placebo. V and J are TRBV28 and TRBJ1-5; 10 bases are a match to TRBD1. This TCR came from a person aged 18-60 years who received the Ad26.COV2.S COVID-19 vaccine or a placebo. In nucleotides, the CDR3 is TGTGCCAGCAGTGAGGGACAGGGGTTGTCCTGGCAGCCCCAGCATTTT. It encodes CASSEGQGLSWQPQHF.